The rows below give T cell receptor beta chains drawn from one sample of a study of radiotherapy plus CTLA-4 blockade in lung cancer. Clones were read by immunoSEQ multiplex PCR, and TCRdb kept only the in-frame ones, dropping some. The table shows about 87,000 clones, with 85% to 90% occurring only once. The material sequenced was peripheral blood, taken from a patient treated with radiotherapy plus ipilimumab. These receptors were taken from a human donor with non-small cell lung cancer that progressed on radiotherapy plus ipilimumab. Each CDR3 is given with its conserved first and last residue. D genes are given only for firm matches. A clone size is listed for some rows: how often the clone was seen (once, few, many), or a class if it is expanded.

TRBD2	NA	TRBV9	TRBJ2-7	16	CASSVGLAGVSYEQYF	TGTGCCAGCAGCGTCGGACTAGCGGGAGTGTCCTACGAGCAGTACTTC
TRBD1	NA	TRBV9	TRBJ2-2	15	CASSPITGGPGELFF	TGTGCCAGCAGCCCTATTACAGGGGGCCCCGGGGAGCTGTTTTTT
TRBD2	NA	TRBV19	TRBJ2-1	16	CASRTPERGGYNEQFF	TGTGCCAGTAGGACCCCTGAGCGGGGGGGATACAATGAGCAGTTCTTC
TRBD1	NA	TRBV7-2	TRBJ2-7	14	CASSRTGDLYEQYF	TGTGCCAGCAGCAGGACAGGGGACCTCTACGAGCAGTACTTC
NA	few	TRBV7-9	TRBJ1-4	15	CASSLGTALNEKLFF	TGTGCCAGCAGCTTAGGGACAGCGCTTAATGAAAAACTGTTTTTT
NA	NA	TRBV28	TRBJ1-1	16	CASSSEGGNMNTEAFF	TGTGCCAGCAGTTCAGAGGGGGGAAACATGAACACTGAAGCTTTCTTT
NA	NA	TRBV20-1	TRBJ1-3	11	CSAAPGNTIYF	TGCAGTGCTGCCCCTGGAAACACCATATATTTT
TRBD2	NA	TRBV9	TRBJ2-5	15	CASTRAGGPQETQYF	TGTGCCAGCACCCGGGCGGGGGGGCCCCAAGAGACCCAGTACTTC
NA	NA	TRBV7-2	TRBJ2-5	17	CASSSPGGPSPVETQYF	TGTGCCAGCAGCTCACCTGGCGGTCCTAGCCCCGTTGAGACCCAGTACTTC
NA	few	TRBV11-2	TRBJ1-3	13	CASSLDRVNTIYF	TGTGCCAGCAGCTTAGATCGGGTTAACACCATATATTTT
TRBD1	NA	TRBV9	TRBJ2-5	12	CASKGAGETQYF	TGTGCCAGCAAGGGGGCAGGAGAGACCCAGTACTTC
NA	NA	TRBV30	TRBJ2-7	15	CAWSTQGIGNYEQYF	TGTGCCTGGTCCACCCAGGGAATTGGGAACTACGAGCAGTACTTC
TRBD1	NA	TRBV6-1	TRBJ2-7	15	CASSEFPGQPYEQYF	TGTGCCAGCAGTGAGTTCCCGGGACAGCCCTACGAGCAGTACTTC
TRBD1	NA	TRBV7-8	TRBJ1-1	14	CASSLEGASTEAFF	TGTGCCAGCAGCTTAGAGGGGGCAAGCACTGAAGCTTTCTTT
NA	few	TRBV18	TRBJ1-5	14	CASSPTRGNQPQHF	TGTGCCAGCTCACCCACAAGGGGTAATCAGCCCCAGCATTTT
TRBD2	NA	TRBV9	TRBJ2-1	15	CASSVMGSGANEQFF	TGTGCCAGCAGCGTAATGGGCAGCGGGGCCAATGAGCAGTTCTTC
TRBD2	NA	TRBV11-2	TRBJ2-7	17	CASSFVWSTSGIYEQYF	TGTGCCAGCAGCTTTGTTTGGTCGACTAGCGGGATCTACGAGCAGTACTTC
NA	NA	TRBV7-9	TRBJ1-1	15	CASSLEGTANTEAFF	TGTGCCAGCAGCTTAGAGGGGACGGCGAACACTGAAGCTTTCTTT
NA	NA	TRBV16	TRBJ1-2	18	CASSQSAPTGSRARGYTF	TGTGCCAGCAGCCAATCGGCCCCGACGGGGAGCCGTGCTCGGGGCTACACCTTC
NA	NA	TRBV7-2	TRBJ1-2	12	CASSVTNYGYTF	TGTGCCAGCAGCGTAACTAACTATGGCTACACCTTC
NA	NA	TRBV2	TRBJ2-5	14	CASSGPWGDETQYF	TGTGCCAGCAGTGGCCCGTGGGGCGACGAGACCCAGTACTTC
TRBD1	few	TRBV5-3	TRBJ2-7	15	CASSFGQGASYEQYF	TGCGCCAGCAGCTTCGGACAGGGGGCATCCTACGAGCAGTACTTC
NA	once	TRBV9	TRBJ1-1	17	CASSVESGRHTNTEAFF	TGTGCCAGCAGCGTAGAGAGTGGACGACACACGAACACTGAAGCTTTCTTT
TRBD1	NA	TRBV18	TRBJ2-7	15	CASSPPGQTTYEQYF	TGTGCCAGCTCACCTCCGGGACAGACGACCTACGAGCAGTACTTC
NA	NA	TRBV5-6	TRBJ1-3	15	CASSHLRNTGNTIYF	TGTGCCAGCAGCCACTTACGGAATACTGGAAACACCATATATTTT
NA	once	TRBV27	TRBJ1-4	15	CASSLWSGGNEKLFF	TGTGCCAGCAGTTTATGGTCAGGCGGTAATGAAAAACTGTTTTTT
NA	NA	TRBV6-1	TRBJ2-7	12	CASRRTRDEQYF	TGTGCCAGCAGAAGGACCCGGGACGAGCAGTACTTC
NA	NA	TRBV18	TRBJ1-1	14	CASSPTHQNTEAFF	TGTGCCAGCTCACCAACACACCAGAACACTGAAGCTTTCTTT
TRBD1	NA	TRBV27	TRBJ2-7	13	CASWGRGRNEQYF	TGTGCCAGCTGGGGCAGGGGGCGGAACGAGCAGTACTTC
NA	NA	TRBV14	TRBJ2-2	14	CASSSGHLTGELFF	TGTGCCAGCAGCTCAGGACATCTCACCGGGGAGCTGTTTTTT
NA	NA	TRBV28	TRBJ1-2	11	CASSLVGGYTF	TGTGCCAGCAGTTTGGTCGGGGGCTACACCTTC
NA	NA	TRBV29-1	TRBJ2-7	13	CSVDSWPFLGQYF	TGCAGCGTTGATTCGTGGCCGTTCCTAGGGCAGTACTTC
NA	NA	TRBV18	TRBJ2-3	14	CASSASELADTQYF	TGTGCCAGCTCAGCATCCGAACTAGCAGATACGCAGTATTTT
TRBD1	NA	TRBV4-3	TRBJ1-4	15	CASSQAGTGNEKLFF	TGCGCCAGCAGCCAAGCCGGGACAGGAAATGAAAAACTGTTTTTT
TRBD2	NA	TRBV19	TRBJ2-7	16	CASSRPTSGRPYEQYF	TGTGCCAGTAGTCGCCCGACTAGCGGGAGACCCTACGAGCAGTACTTC
NA	NA	TRBV19	TRBJ2-7	14	CASSIRGGAYEQYF	TGTGCCAGTAGTATACGGGGTGGGGCCTACGAGCAGTACTTC
NA	once	TRBV4-1	TRBJ1-1	14	CASSQGKRTQEAFF	TGCGCCAGCAGCCAAGGAAAGCGGACACAAGAAGCTTTCTTT
NA	NA	TRBV4-3	TRBJ2-2	15	CASSQAGANTGELFF	TGCGCCAGCAGCCAAGCGGGCGCGAACACCGGGGAGCTGTTTTTT
TRBD2	NA	TRBV4-2	TRBJ2-1	16	CASSQHGTSGPNEQFF	TGTGCCAGCAGCCAACACGGGACTAGCGGACCCAATGAGCAGTTCTTC
NA	NA	TRBV27	TRBJ1-2	15	CASSRTPGKENGYTF	TGTGCCAGCAGCCGAACCCCCGGGAAGGAGAATGGCTACACCTTC
NA	NA	TRBV7-9	TRBJ2-3	17	CASSLGAGIFGPDTQYF	TGTGCCAGCAGCTTAGGGGCGGGTATCTTTGGCCCAGATACGCAGTATTTT
NA	NA	TRBV2	TRBJ2-2	13	CASSLTGTGELFF	TGTGCCAGCAGTCTAACGGGGACCGGGGAGCTGTTTTTT
NA	NA	TRBV6-6	TRBJ2-2	14	CASSYDSTTGELFF	TGTGCCAGCAGTTACGATAGCACCACCGGGGAGCTGTTTTTT
NA	NA	TRBV5-6	TRBJ2-1	14	CASRSWGRYNEQFF	TGTGCCAGCAGGTCATGGGGACGTTACAATGAGCAGTTCTTC
NA	NA	TRBV7-9	TRBJ2-7	14	CASSLWPTDYEQYF	TGTGCCAGCAGCTTATGGCCGACAGACTACGAGCAGTACTTC
NA	once	TRBV9	TRBJ1-6	15	CASSVAAGYNSPLHF	TGTGCCAGCAGCGTAGCGGCAGGCTATAATTCACCCCTCCACTTT
TRBD2	NA	TRBV7-3	TRBJ2-3	16	CASSLFAGGASDTQYF	TGTGCCAGCAGCTTGTTCGCCGGGGGGGCTTCAGATACGCAGTATTTT